Below, 5 T cell receptor beta chains from the same sample are listed, as sequenced in a study of CD8 T cells in ankylosing spondylitis. TCRdb analysed the 5' RACE reads with MiXCR anew, one entry per CDR3 protein. The sample has around 130,000 distinct CDR3 sequences, about 7% seen once. The sample was blood, either unsorted or a sorted T cell fraction (not recorded which). All receptors come from a male donor with ankylosing spondylitis or in good health (not recorded which).

V gene TRBV29-1 combines with J gene TRBJ2-5; TRBD2 is a possible D gene (5 bases). This CDR3 has 13 amino acids. The V end was cut by 5 bases, the J end by 1 base, with 11 bases between. Per germline, CDR1 SQVTM and CDR2 ANQGSEA. In nucleotides, the CDR3 is TGCAGCGTTCTTAAGCGGAGCCAAGAGACCCAGTACTTC. Translated: CSVLKRSQETQYF.

The table lists this clonotype with many counts. This chain uses TRBV5-1 with TRBJ2-1, with D possibly matching TRBD2 (5 bases). Germline V CDR1 and CDR2: SGHRS, YFSETQ. Trimming removed 4 bases at V and 3 bases at J, with 8 bases between. CDR3 length equals 13 residues. The CDR3 spells CASSPRDYNEQFF. The CDR3 DNA follows: TGCGCCAGCAGCCCACGGGACTACAATGAGCAGTTCTTC.

The gene calls are TRBV5-1 and TRBJ1-5; D is ambiguous. The CDR3 runs to 13 residues. Germline lookup yields CDR1 SGHRS and CDR2 YFSETQ. V was cut by 7 bases and J by 7 bases, with 15 bases left in between. Written as DNA, the CDR3 is TGCGCCAGCTCTTCCCCCTCCGGGCAGCCCCAGCATTTT. Its protein is CASSSPSGQPQHF.

As to this clonotype: A much larger clone is a single base away; this may be a read error. CDR3 nucleotides: TGCAGTGCCCCGGCTGGGGTTAAGGCCGGGGAGCTGTTTTTT. It translates to CSAPAGVKAGELFF. The chain employs TRBV20-1 and TRBJ2-2; no clear D. The CDR3 sequence is 14 residues long. Germline assignment: CDR1 DFQATT and CDR2 SNEGSKA (reference sequence). V dropped 6 bases and J dropped 6 bases, with 17 bases sitting between them.

This clonotype was seen ten or more times. This sequence joins TRBV29-1 and TRBJ1-2; 7 bases agree with TRBD1. CDR1 is SQVTM and CDR2 is ANQGSEA in the germline V gene. V shed 7 bases and J 3 bases; nucleotides not matched to a gene: 5. There are 12 residues in the CDR3. The CDR3 sequence: CSAGGTDYGYTF. DNA for the CDR3: TGCAGCGCCGGGGGGACAGACTATGGCTACACCTTC.